These 13 T cell receptor beta chains share one sample of origin, sequenced in a study of OX40 agonist ivuxolimab in advanced cancers. Profiled with immunoSEQ multiplex PCR; TCRdb holds only in-frame clones, not every one. Of roughly 81,000 clones listed, about 88% are singletons. Here the sequenced sample was CD4+ or CD8+ T cells sorted from blood, taken in a trial of the OX40 agonist ivuxolimab. These receptors originate from an adult with an advanced solid tumor such as melanoma, head and neck, liver or kidney cancer.

The rearrangement uses TRBV10-3 and TRBJ2-1, with D tentatively TRBD1 (5 bases). There are 11 residues in the CDR3. Between the trimmed V and J ends, which lost 3 bases and 11 bases, there was a span of 8 bases. Per germline, CDR1 ENHRY and CDR2 SYGVKD. The CDR3 spells CAISEDRKQFF. In DNA form, the CDR3 reads TGTGCCATCAGTGAAGACAGAAAGCAGTTCTTC.

The chain links TRBV18 to TRBJ2-2; tentative D call: TRBD1 (6 bases). From germline, CDR1 is KGHSH and CDR2 LQKENI. The CDR3 runs 15 residues. The ends were cut back, 0 bases at V and 5 bases at J, with 10 bases in the middle. The CDR3 sequence is CASSPPAQGTGELFF. The CDR3 nucleotides read TGTGCCAGCTCACCACCGGCTCAGGGGACCGGGGAGCTGTTTTTT.

The chain links TRBV5-1 to TRBJ2-7; 7 bases are shared with TRBD1. This CDR3 region has 15 residues. Trimming at V came to 5 bases and at J to 3 bases, leaving 11 bases not matched to a gene. Germline CDR1 is SGHRS and CDR2 is YFSETQ. The CDR3 loop reads CASSKPRQGGYEQYF. As DNA, the CDR3 is TGCGCCAGCAGTAAACCAAGACAGGGTGGCTACGAGCAGTACTTC.

The chain employs TRBV19 and TRBJ2-3; D unclear. Per germline, CDR1 LNHDA and CDR2 SQIVND (reference sequence). V was cut by 6 bases and J by 0 bases, with 13 bases left in between. The CDR3 is 15 residues long. The CDR3 sequence is CASSLKAASTDTQYF. CDR3 sequence (DNA): TGTGCCAGTAGCCTCAAGGCGGCCAGCACAGATACGCAGTATTTT.

The CDR3 DNA follows: TGTGCCAGCAGCAAGGAGGGAAATTGGTATGGCTACACCTTC. Amino acids: CASSKEGNWYGYTF. The chain links TRBV9 to TRBJ1-2; D remains ambiguous. CDR3 size: 14 residues. The ends were cut back, 4 bases at V and 5 bases at J, with 15 bases in the middle. Germline CDR1 is SGDLS and CDR2 is YYNGEE.

The chain carries TRBV19 and TRBJ1-2; D call uncertain. Trimming cost V 5 bases and J 1 base, with 11 bases left between them. CDR3 length equals 14 residues. Germline V gene lookup returns CDR1 LNHDA and CDR2 SQIVND (reference sequence). The CDR3 spells CASSSNNFNYGYTF. Here the CDR3 DNA reads TGTGCCAGTAGTTCCAATAATTTTAACTATGGCTACACCTTC. Variable domain in full (rest from reference TRBV19 and TRBJ1-2): DGGITQSPKYLFRKEGQNVTLSCEQNLNHDAMYWYRQDPGQGLRLIYYSQIVNDFQKGDIAEGYSVSREKKESFPLTVTSAQKNPTAFYLCASSSNNFNYGYTFGSGTRLTVV.

CDR3 residues: CASSRGGAEAHEQYF. CDR3 DNA: TGCGCCAGCAGCCGGGGGGGAGCGGAGGCCCACGAGCAGTACTTC. The chain recombines TRBV4-3 with TRBJ2-5, with 7 bases lining up with TRBD2. Judging by the DNA end, TRBJ2-7 fits better; the J call may be wrong. Germline assignment: CDR1 LGHNA and CDR2 YSLEER. The CDR3 is 15 residues long.

This rearrangement joins TRBV5-1 to TRBJ1-2; weak D call: TRBD1 (6 bases). Per the germline V gene, CDR1 is SGHRS and CDR2 is YFSETQ. The CDR3 totals 15 residues. V was cut by 0 bases and J by 2 bases, with 11 bases left in between. The CDR3 spells CASSLDGGPNYGYTF. CDR3 nucleotides: TGCGCCAGCAGCTTGGATGGGGGGCCAAACTATGGCTACACCTTC.

This clone was recorded only once. The V and J genes are TRBV15 and TRBJ1-5; 7 positions match TRBD1. V lost 3 bases and J lost 6; bases outside the gene matches: 8. Looked up from germline, CDR1 is LNHNV and CDR2 is YYDKDF (reference sequence). The CDR3 loop spans 15 amino acids. The CDR3 loop is CATSSQTGTSQPQHF. CDR3 in DNA: TGTGCCACCAGCAGCCAGACAGGGACAAGTCAGCCCCAGCATTTT.

V gene TRBV29-1 combines with J gene TRBJ2-5; 7 bases map to TRBD1. With 3 bases clipped from V and 3 bases from J, the junction kept 4 bases outside the gene matches. There are 13 residues in the CDR3. Per the germline V gene, CDR1 is SQVTM and CDR2 is ANQGSEA. This CDR3 reads CSVDRGSEETQYF. CDR3 DNA sequence: TGCAGCGTTGACAGGGGGTCGGAAGAGACCCAGTACTTC.

This clone was counted only a few times. CDR3 sequence reads: CASSSGAEQFF. The CDR3 nucleotides read TGTGCCAGCAGTTCCGGTGCTGAGCAGTTCTTC. The genes are TRBV6-5 and TRBJ2-1; D not resolved. V dropped 4 bases and J dropped 9 bases, with 7 bases sitting between them. The CDR3 runs to 11 residues. Germline-derived CDR1 and CDR2 are MNHEY and SVGAGI.

This chain links TRBV5-1 with TRBJ2-3; D is perhaps TRBD1 (5 bases). Germline V CDR1 and CDR2: SGHRS, YFSETQ. V was clipped by 2 bases and J by 2 bases, with 15 bases between them. The CDR3 has 16 amino acids. The CDR3 DNA reads as TGCGCCAGCAGCTTAACCGGCAGGGTTTACACAGATACGCAGTATTTT. Translation gives CASSLTGRVYTDTQYF.

This clone was seen a few times. The rearrangement joins TRBV4-1 to TRBJ1-2; tentatively, D is TRBD1 (5 bases). Germline CDR1 MGHRA, CDR2 YSYEKL. V was cut by 0 bases and J by 5 bases, with 19 bases left in between. The CDR3 is 17 residues long. This chain's CDR3 is CASSQEGQRALWYGYTF. The CDR3 DNA reads TGCGCCAGCAGCCAAGAGGGGCAGAGGGCCCTTTGGTATGGCTACACCTTC.